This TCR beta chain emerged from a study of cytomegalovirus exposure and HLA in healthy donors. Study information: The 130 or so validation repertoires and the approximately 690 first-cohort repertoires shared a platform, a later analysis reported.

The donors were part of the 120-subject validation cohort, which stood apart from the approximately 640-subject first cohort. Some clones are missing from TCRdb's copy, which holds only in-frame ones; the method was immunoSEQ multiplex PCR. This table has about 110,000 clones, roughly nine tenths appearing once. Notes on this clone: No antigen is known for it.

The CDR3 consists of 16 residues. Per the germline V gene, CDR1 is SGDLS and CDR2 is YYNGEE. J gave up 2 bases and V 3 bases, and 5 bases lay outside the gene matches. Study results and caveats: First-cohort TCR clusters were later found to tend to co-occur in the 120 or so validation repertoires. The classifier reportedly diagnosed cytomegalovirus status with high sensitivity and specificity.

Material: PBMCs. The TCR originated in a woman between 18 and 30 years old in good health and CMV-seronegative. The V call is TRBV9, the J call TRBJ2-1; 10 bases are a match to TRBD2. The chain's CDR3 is CASSAKRGGTYNEQFF. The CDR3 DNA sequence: TGTGCCAGCAGCGCTAAGCGGGGGGGCACCTACAATGAGCAGTTCTTC.